This passage covers 27 T cell receptor beta chains from one sample sequenced in a study of T cell responses to AZD1222 COVID-19 vaccine. Profiled with immunoSEQ multiplex PCR; TCRdb holds only in-frame clones, not every one. In the table there are under 200,000 clones, about 92% of which are singletons. The input for sequencing was peripheral blood, taken 28 days after the second AZD1222 dose. All receptors derive from an adult who received the AZD1222 COVID-19 vaccine.

The chain carries TRBV27 and TRBJ2-1; 7 bases are shared with TRBD2. The V and J ends lost 2 bases and 2 bases, in that order; junction bases with no gene match: 9. The CDR3 contains 17 residues. The V gene's germline CDR1 is MNHEY and CDR2 SMNVEV (reference sequence). CDR3 region: CASSLTETSLTYNEQFF. The DNA of the CDR3 is TGTGCCAGCAGTTTAACCGAGACTAGCCTCACCTACAATGAGCAGTTCTTC.

The V and J genes are TRBV5-6 and TRBJ2-1; 7 bases fit TRBD1. The germline CDR1 and CDR2 sequences are SGHDT and YYEEEE. The CDR3 length is 15 residues. The J segment lost 5 bases and the V segment lost 0 bases, leaving 5 bases of the junction unmatched. The CDR3 loop reads CASSLAVTGNNEQFF. The CDR3 region has the DNA TGTGCCAGCAGCTTGGCGGTGACAGGGAACAATGAGCAGTTCTTC.

The chain's CDR3 is CASSMTVNYGYTF. In DNA, the CDR3 is TGTGCCAGTAGTATGACAGTGAACTATGGCTACACCTTC. The chain links TRBV19 to TRBJ1-2, with TRBD1 as a possible D gene (5 bases). V was pared by 3 bases and J by 2 bases, with 7 bases between. From germline, CDR1 is LNHDA and CDR2 SQIVND (reference sequence). The CDR3 spans 13 residues.

CDR3 region: CASSLFRVSNTGELFF. CDR3 nucleotides: TGTGCCAGCAGTTTATTCAGGGTTTCGAACACCGGGGAGCTGTTTTTT. This sequence joins TRBV28 and TRBJ2-2, with D possibly matching TRBD1 (5 bases). V lost 1 base, J lost 0 bases, and 9 bases lay in between. Germline V CDR1 and CDR2: MDHEN, SYDVKM. The CDR3 runs 16 residues.

The chain combines TRBV15 with TRBJ1-1, with D tentatively TRBD1 (6 bases). The CDR3 totals 16 residues. Trimming stripped 2 bases from V and 1 base from J, with 14 bases between. Germline V CDR1 and CDR2: LNHNV, YYDKDF (reference sequence). The CDR3, as DNA: TGTGCCACCAGCAGACTCCCCCGGACAGAGAACACTGAAGCTTTCTTT. Protein: CATSRLPRTENTEAFF.

This clone has more than one count but fewer than ten. The chain joins TRBV7-9 to TRBJ2-7, with D uncertain. CDR3 size: 11 residues. V gave up 5 bases and J gave up 4 bases, with 6 bases separating them. Germline loops: CDR1 SEHNR, CDR2 FQNEAQ (reference sequence). CDR3 residues: CASSPGYEQYF. CDR3 nucleotides: TGTGCCAGCAGCCCGGGTTACGAGCAGTACTTC.

This rearrangement joins TRBV5-1 to TRBJ1-1; D is undetermined. From germline, CDR1 is SGHRS and CDR2 YFSETQ. V shed 4 bases and J shed 1 base, with 11 bases lying between them. This CDR3 spans 14 amino acids. The CDR3 region has the DNA TGCGCCAGCAGCCCCCTCAGCCCGAACACTGAAGCTTTCTTT. It encodes CASSPLSPNTEAFF.

The CDR3 loop is CASSRLASSYNEQFF. Written as DNA, the CDR3 is TGTGCCAGCAGTCGTCTAGCGTCTTCCTACAATGAGCAGTTCTTC. The gene calls are TRBV7-2 and TRBJ2-1; D possibly corresponds to TRBD2 (6 bases). V was pared by 6 bases and J by 1 base, with 13 bases between. This CDR3 has 15 residues. The germline CDR1 and CDR2 sequences are SGHTA and FQGNSA.

The J gene is TRBJ1-2, the V gene TRBV11-2; 9 bases map to TRBD1. V trimming: 2 bases; J trimming: 5 bases; junction bases outside the gene matches: 6. The CDR3 is 15 residues long. Germline loops: CDR1 SGHAT, CDR2 FQNNGV. CDR3 sequence: CASSLSGQGGYGYTF. DNA for the CDR3: TGTGCCAGCAGCTTATCGGGACAGGGAGGGTATGGCTACACCTTC.

The V call is TRBV4-3, the J call TRBJ2-6; D remains unclear. The CDR3 has 17 residues. Germline-derived CDR1 and CDR2 are LGHNA and YSLEER. Trimming cost V 2 bases and J 4 bases, with 15 bases left between them. DNA for the CDR3: TGCGCCAGCAGCCAAAATTTTAAAGGAGCAGGGGCCAACGTCCTGACTTTC. This gives the protein CASSQNFKGAGANVLTF.

This chain uses TRBV7-8 with TRBJ2-1; D gene unclear. Trimming removed 2 bases at V and 9 bases at J, with 8 bases between. Germline CDR1 reads SGHVS; CDR2 reads FQNEAQ. CDR3 length: 12 amino acids. The CDR3 loop is CASSLHNGEQFF. The CDR3 DNA is TGTGCCAGCAGCTTACACAATGGTGAGCAGTTCTTC.

This rearrangement joins TRBV5-1 to TRBJ2-3; no clear D gene. Trimming shortened V by 4 bases and J by 0 bases, and 12 bases separated the two germline ends. Germline CDR1 and CDR2: SGHRS and YFSETQ. CDR3 length equals 15 residues. The DNA of the CDR3 is TGCGCCAGCAGCCTTTTAGCTACCAGCACAGATACGCAGTATTTT. It encodes CASSLLATSTDTQYF.

This chain joins TRBV3-1 (or the pseudogene TRBV3-2) and TRBJ1-1; 7 positions agree with TRBD1. The V and J ends lost 3 bases and 1 base, in that order; junction bases with no gene match: 2. The V gene's germline CDR1 is LGHDT and CDR2 YNNKEL (reference sequence). CDR3 length: 14 residues. Here the CDR3 reads CASSQRQGNTEAFF. The CDR3 DNA sequence: TGTGCCAGCAGCCAGCGACAGGGGAACACTGAAGCTTTCTTT.

The chain uses TRBV12-3 or TRBV12-4 and TRBJ1-5; tentatively, D is TRBD1 (6 bases). V was cut by 5 bases and J by 5 bases, with 10 bases left in between. The CDR3 runs 13 residues. This CDR3 reads CASSPRGDQPQHF. CDR3 bases: TGTGCCAGCAGTCCCAGGGGTGATCAGCCCCAGCATTTT.

The genes are TRBV19 and TRBJ1-3; D possibly corresponds to TRBD1 (6 bases). Germline-derived CDR1 and CDR2 are LNHDA and SQIVND (reference sequence). Trimming pared 4 bases from V and 2 bases from J, leaving 15 bases between. This CDR3 comprises 16 residues. The CDR3 sequence is CASSTAARGPGNTIYF. The CDR3 DNA reads as TGTGCCAGTAGTACCGCGGCCCGGGGGCCTGGAAACACCATATATTTT.

This chain uses TRBV7-9 with TRBJ1-1, with 9 bases identical to TRBD1. The CDR3 sequence is 15 residues long. The junction had 8 bases not matched to a gene; V was cut back by 5 bases and J by 4 bases. Germline loops: CDR1 SEHNR, CDR2 FQNEAQ (reference sequence). This CDR3 is CASSPGTGIFTEAFF. Written as DNA, the CDR3 is TGTGCCAGCAGCCCGGGGACAGGGATTTTCACTGAAGCTTTCTTT. Combining the CDR3 with reference TRBV7-9 and TRBJ1-1 gives the whole variable domain DTGVSQNPRHKITKRGQNVTFRCDPISEHNRLYWYRQTLGQGPEFLTYFQNEAQLEKSRLLSDRFSAERPKGSFSTLEIQRTEQGDSAMYLCASSPGTGIFTEAFFGQGTRLTVV.

The chain's CDR3 is CASSVRGSNTEAFF. CDR3 DNA sequence: TGCGCCAGCAGCGTCAGGGGGTCTAATACTGAAGCTTTCTTT. The V gene is TRBV4-3, the J gene TRBJ1-1, with 7 bases aligning to TRBD1. The trim removed 5 bases at V and 5 bases at J, leaving 8 bases unmatched. The CDR3 has 14 amino acids. Germline CDR1 LGHNA, CDR2 YSLEER.

The chain couples TRBV5-6 to TRBJ2-3, with TRBD2 identical over 9 bases. The J segment lost 5 bases and the V segment lost 2 bases, leaving 6 bases of the junction unmatched. The length of the CDR3 is 15 residues. In germline, CDR1 is SGHDT, CDR2 YYEEEE. The CDR3 region is CASSFSGGPEDTQYF. CDR3 DNA: TGTGCCAGCAGCTTTAGCGGGGGCCCCGAAGATACGCAGTATTTT.

The gene calls are TRBV21-1 and TRBJ2-7. TRBV21-1 is a documented pseudogene. This CDR3 spans 13 amino acids. CDR3 loop: CASSTPKDYEQYF. CDR3 nucleotides: TGTGCCAGCAGCACCCCTAAGGACTACGAGCAGTACTTC.

This clone was seen only a few times. V gene TRBV30 combines with J gene TRBJ1-2; 7 nucleotides align to TRBD1. J gave up 5 bases and V 1 base, and 7 bases lay outside the gene matches. Germline V CDR1 and CDR2: GTSNPN, SVGIG (reference sequence). The CDR3 spans 14 residues. The CDR3 loop reads CAWSDIGTAYGYTF. The CDR3 coding sequence is TGTGCCTGGAGTGACATCGGGACAGCGTATGGCTACACCTTC.

The rearrangement uses TRBV5-1 and TRBJ2-7; 7 positions agree with TRBD1. J was trimmed by 0 bases and V by 4 bases; bases with no gene match: 7. Germline lookup yields CDR1 SGHRS and CDR2 YFSETQ. CDR3 length: 15 residues. In nucleotides, the CDR3 is TGCGCCAGCAGCCCGACGACAGGGCTCTCCTACGAGCAGTACTTC. Protein product: CASSPTTGLSYEQYF. Variable domain in full (rest from reference TRBV5-1 and TRBJ2-7): KAGVTQTPRYLIKTRGQQVTLSCSPISGHRSVSWYQQTPGQGLQFLFEYFSETQRNKGNFPGRFSGRQFSNSRSEMNVSTLELGDSALYLCASSPTTGLSYEQYFGPGTRLTVT.

This rearrangement joins TRBV12-5 to TRBJ2-3; D is perhaps TRBD1 (6 bases). The CDR3 is 12 residues long. Trimming shortened V by 4 bases and J by 4 bases, and 6 bases separated the two germline ends. Germline CDR1 reads LGHNT; CDR2 reads FRNRAP. The CDR3 nucleotides are TGTGCTAGTGGTTCAGGGGCAGATACGCAGTATTTT. Amino acid sequence: CASGSGADTQYF.

The CDR3, as DNA: TGTGCCAGCAGTCTGACAGGAGCGAATCAGCCCCAGCATTTT. It translates to CASSLTGANQPQHF. The chain couples TRBV11-1 to TRBJ1-5; the D gene is possibly TRBD1 (6 bases). The length of the CDR3 is 14 residues. V was cut by 6 bases and J by 4 bases, with 13 bases left in between. Per germline, CDR1 SGHAT and CDR2 FQDESV (reference sequence).

This clone was recorded once. This chain links TRBV9 with TRBJ2-3; D remains ambiguous. The CDR3 runs 14 residues. Trimming cost V 1 base and J 7 bases, with 13 bases left between them. The germline V gene encodes CDR1 SGDLS and CDR2 YYNGEE. The CDR3 protein is CASSVTAAANTQYF. The CDR3 DNA is TGTGCCAGCAGCGTAACGGCTGCTGCCAATACGCAGTATTTT.

This clone was recorded once. V is TRBV24-1 and J is TRBJ1-1, with D unresolved. The CDR3 extends over 14 amino acids. The V gene's germline CDR1 is KGHDR and CDR2 SFDVKD. The germline V and J ends were trimmed by 7 bases and 1 base, with 12 bases remaining between them. The CDR3 DNA follows: TGTGCCACCAGGCCGGCCGATCAGAACACTGAAGCTTTCTTT. Amino acids: CATRPADQNTEAFF.

The chain recombines TRBV10-3 with TRBJ2-1, with 7 nucleotides matching TRBD2. V lost 8 bases and J lost 5; bases outside the gene matches: 6. Per germline, CDR1 ENHRY and CDR2 SYGVKD. The CDR3 consists of 13 residues. The CDR3 sequence: CAIAASGDNEQFF. CDR3 DNA: TGTGCCATCGCGGCTAGCGGAGACAATGAGCAGTTCTTC.

The genes are TRBV6-1 and TRBJ1-2; 7 bases are shared with TRBD1. Germline CDR1 MNHNS, CDR2 SASEGT. Unmatched junction bases numbered 2, after V lost 3 bases and J lost 4 bases. The CDR3 consists of 13 residues. CDR3 sequence: CASSEDRRYGYTF. In DNA form, the CDR3 reads TGTGCCAGCAGTGAGGACAGGCGCTATGGCTACACCTTC.